Shown below are 18 T cell receptor beta chains from a single sample sequenced in a study of CD8 T cells in Susac syndrome. The RNA input was about 0.5 to 1 ug, and it was reverse transcribed with random hexamers. One entry per CDR3 protein results from TCRdb running MiXCR on the immunoSEQ multiplex PCR reads. Of 140,000 to 150,000 distinct CDR3 sequences in the sample, about 95% are singletons; the top ten hold over 0.1%. Material for sequencing was CD4+ T cells from PBMCs. The receptors derive from a human donor with multiple sclerosis.

This chain joins TRBV2 and TRBJ1-1; 8 bases line up with TRBD1. The V gene's germline CDR1 is SNHLY and CDR2 FYNNEI. V was pared by 6 bases and J by 7 bases, with 10 bases of the junction left unmatched. The CDR3 covers 14 residues. CDR3 coding DNA: TGTGCCAGCAGATTGTCCCAGGGGGCAGGTGAAGCTTTCTTT. This sequence encodes CASRLSQGAGEAFF. Full variable domain (remainder filled in from reference TRBV2 and TRBJ1-1): EPEVTQTPSHQVTQMGQEVILRCVPISNHLYFYWYRQILGQKVEFLVSFYNNEISEKSEIFDDQFSVERPDGSNFTLKIRSTKLEDSAMYFCASRLSQGAGEAFFGQGTRLTVV.

V and J are TRBV14 and TRBJ1-2; weak D call: TRBD1 (5 bases). The CDR3 is 13 residues long. Germline CDR1 is SGHDN and CDR2 is FVKESK. Trimming took off 0 bases at V and 7 bases at J, with 9 bases between the two ends. CDR3 nucleotide sequence: TGTGCCAGCAGCCAAGAACAGGAATCTGGCTACACCTTC. Residues: CASSQEQESGYTF.

This chain links TRBV20-1 with TRBJ1-6, with 10 bases identical to TRBD1. Germline trimming cut 6 bases from V and 7 bases from J; bases unmatched to any gene: 9. The CDR3 length is 15 residues. In germline, CDR1 is DFQATT, CDR2 SNEGSKA (reference sequence). The CDR3: CSAPPPGQGNSPLHF. CDR3 nucleotide sequence: TGCAGTGCCCCTCCCCCGGGACAGGGGAATTCACCCCTCCACTTT.

The gene calls are TRBV20-1 and TRBJ2-7; 8 nucleotides agree with TRBD2. Germline V gene sequence: CDR1 DFQATT, CDR2 SNEGSKA (reference sequence). After removal of 1 base from V and 2 bases from J, the junction contained 7 bases not matched to a gene. CDR3 length: 15 amino acids. The CDR3 is CSARGQRETTYEQYF. CDR3 in DNA: TGCAGTGCTAGAGGGCAGCGGGAGACGACCTACGAGCAGTACTTC.

The V and J genes are TRBV11-2 and TRBJ2-3, with D perhaps matching TRBD1 (5 bases). Germline V gene lookup returns CDR1 SGHAT and CDR2 FQNNGV. The CDR3 has 13 residues. V shed 6 bases and J shed 4 bases, with 11 bases lying between them. The CDR3 loop is CASRGRGADTQYF. The CDR3 region has the DNA TGTGCCAGCAGGGGGCGTGGGGCAGATACGCAGTATTTT.

A note on this clonotype: Germline and junction disagree at one end, which may indicate a read error. This chain connects TRBV7-7 to TRBJ2-1, with 9 positions matching TRBD2. The CDR3 has 15 residues. Germline-derived CDR1 and CDR2 are SSHAT and FNYEAQ (reference sequence). CDR3 region: CASSLTGTSIGEQFF. The CDR3 nucleotides are TGTGCTAGCAGCTTAACCGGGACTAGCATTGGTGAGCAGTTCTTC.

CDR3 protein: CASSRTGQETQYF. In DNA form, the CDR3 reads TGTGCCAGCAGCCGGACAGGGCAAGAGACCCAGTACTTC. V and J are TRBV3-1 and TRBJ2-5; 8 bases are a match to TRBD1. Germline V gives CDR1 LGHDT, CDR2 YNNKEL (reference sequence). The CDR3 totals 13 residues. V lost 4 bases and J lost 2; bases outside the gene matches: 0.

The CDR3 is CASSPRTLREQYF. For the CDR3, the DNA is TGTGCCAGCAGCCCCCGGACATTACGTGAGCAGTACTTC. The genes are TRBV3-1 and TRBJ2-7, with D tentatively TRBD1 (5 bases). V lost 4 bases and J 7 bases, leaving 14 bases between the germline ends. The CDR3 has 13 amino acids. Germline V gene sequence: CDR1 LGHDT, CDR2 YNNKEL (reference sequence).

Only one count was recorded for this clonotype. CDR3 amino acids: CASSPSARNDQPQHF. In DNA form, the CDR3 reads TGTGCCAGCAGCCCCTCAGCCCGCAACGATCAGCCCCAGCATTTT. The genes are TRBV9 and TRBJ1-5; D unclear. Germline lookup yields CDR1 SGDLS and CDR2 YYNGEE. Trimming stripped 4 bases from V and 5 bases from J, with 16 bases between. There are 15 residues in the CDR3.

The rearrangement links TRBV12-3 or TRBV12-4 to TRBJ2-1, with 11 bases lining up with TRBD2. The CDR3 extends over 15 amino acids. Trimming removed 5 bases from V and 4 bases from J; junction bases left unmatched: 4. CDR3 loop: CASSLSGRAYNEQFF. The CDR3 DNA follows: TGTGCCAGCAGTCTTAGCGGGAGGGCATACAATGAGCAGTTCTTC.

This chain uses TRBV30 with TRBJ1-3, with D uncertain. Between the trimmed V and J ends, which lost 1 base and 3 bases, there was a span of 13 bases. CDR3 size: 15 residues. Germline CDR1 is GTSNPN and CDR2 is SVGIG (reference sequence). The CDR3 bases are TGTGCCTGGAGTGCCCTGGAACTCTATGGAAACACCATATATTTT. It encodes CAWSALELYGNTIYF.

The rearrangement uses TRBV9 and TRBJ2-3; the match to TRBD2 covers 9 bases. This CDR3 region has 17 residues. Germline-derived CDR1 and CDR2 are SGDLS and YYNGEE. V was pared by 2 bases and J by 1 base, with 8 bases of the junction left unmatched. The DNA of the CDR3 is TGTGCCAGCAGCGTTTTGTGGCGGGGGGGCCGCACAGATACGCAGTATTTT. Amino acids: CASSVLWRGGRTDTQYF.

This clonotype was observed a single time. The gene calls are TRBV9 and TRBJ2-2; no definite D call. The CDR3 runs 15 residues. The V gene's germline CDR1 is SGDLS and CDR2 YYNGEE. V was cut by 0 bases and J by 1 base, with 7 bases left in between. CDR3 region: CASSVGTENTGELFF. The CDR3 DNA reads as TGTGCCAGCAGCGTAGGAACGGAGAACACCGGGGAGCTGTTTTTT.

The V gene is TRBV23-1, the J gene TRBJ1-1; D is possibly TRBD1 (5 bases). TRBV23-1 is recorded as an ORF, its role being uncertain. Trimming stripped 3 bases from V and 4 bases from J, with 9 bases between. The CDR3 loop spans 13 amino acids. The CDR3 coding sequence is TGCGCCAGCAGTCATCGCGGGGCCACTGAAGCTTTCTTT. This encodes CASSHRGATEAFF.

The rearrangement links TRBV4-3 to TRBJ1-2, with D possibly matching TRBD1 (5 bases). CDR3 length: 14 amino acids. The germline CDR1 and CDR2 sequences are LGHNA and YSLEER. V dropped 0 bases and J dropped 8 bases, with 13 bases sitting between them. The CDR3 DNA sequence: TGCGCCAGCAGCCAAGAAGCACTCAAGGGGGGCTACACCTTC. It specifies CASSQEALKGGYTF.

This chain connects TRBV7-9 to TRBJ1-3; D not certain. V lost 3 bases and J 0 bases, leaving 3 bases between the germline ends. The CDR3 extends over 13 amino acids. Germline values: CDR1 SEHNR, CDR2 FQNEAQ (reference sequence). The CDR3: CASSLHSGNTIYF. The CDR3 nucleotides are TGTGCCAGCAGCTTGCACTCTGGAAACACCATATATTTT.

The chain recombines TRBV4-2 with TRBJ2-3, with D uncertain. The CDR3 has 14 residues. The ends were cut back, 0 bases at V and 5 bases at J, with 9 bases in the middle. Per germline, CDR1 LGHNA and CDR2 YNFKEQ. The CDR3 bases are TGTGCCAGCAGCCAAGAGGTTATAGGAGATACGCAGTATTTT. It specifies CASSQEVIGDTQYF.

The chain combines TRBV7-9 with TRBJ2-7, with a possible D match to TRBD2 (6 bases). Trimming left V 0 bases short and J 2 bases short, with 14 bases between. CDR1 and CDR2 (germline): SEHNR, FQNEAQ (reference sequence). The CDR3 covers 16 residues. DNA for the CDR3: TGTGCCAGCAGCTTAGCGGTCGGGGGACCGACCTACGAGCAGTACTTC. This encodes CASSLAVGGPTYEQYF.